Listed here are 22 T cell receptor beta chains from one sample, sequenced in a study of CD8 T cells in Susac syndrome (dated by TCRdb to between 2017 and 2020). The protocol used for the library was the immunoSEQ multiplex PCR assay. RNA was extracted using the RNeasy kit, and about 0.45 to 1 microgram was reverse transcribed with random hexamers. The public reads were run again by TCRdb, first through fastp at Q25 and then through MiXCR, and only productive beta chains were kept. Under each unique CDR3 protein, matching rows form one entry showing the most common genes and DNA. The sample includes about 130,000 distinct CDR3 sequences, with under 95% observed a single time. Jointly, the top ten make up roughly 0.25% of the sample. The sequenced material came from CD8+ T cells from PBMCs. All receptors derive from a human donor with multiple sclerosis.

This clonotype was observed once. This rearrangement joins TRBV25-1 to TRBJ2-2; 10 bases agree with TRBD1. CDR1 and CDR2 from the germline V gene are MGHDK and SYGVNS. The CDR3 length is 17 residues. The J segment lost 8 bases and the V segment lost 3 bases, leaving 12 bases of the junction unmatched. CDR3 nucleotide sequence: TGTGCCAGCAGTGACACGCCGGGACAGGGGTACGGGGGGGAGCTGTTTTTT. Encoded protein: CASSDTPGQGYGGELFF.

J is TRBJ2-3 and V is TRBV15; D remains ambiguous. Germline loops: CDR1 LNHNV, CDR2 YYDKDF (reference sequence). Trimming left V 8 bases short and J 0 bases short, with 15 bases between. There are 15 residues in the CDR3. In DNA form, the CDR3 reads TGTGCCACCGGTACCGGCTCCTCTAGCACAGATACGCAGTATTTT. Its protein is CATGTGSSSTDTQYF.

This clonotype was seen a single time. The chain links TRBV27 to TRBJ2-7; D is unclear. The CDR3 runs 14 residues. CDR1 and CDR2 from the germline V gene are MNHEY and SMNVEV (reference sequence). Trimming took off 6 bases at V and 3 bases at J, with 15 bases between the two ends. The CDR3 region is CASRPAGSRYEQYF. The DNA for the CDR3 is TGTGCCAGCAGGCCCGCCGGGTCGCGCTACGAGCAGTACTTC.

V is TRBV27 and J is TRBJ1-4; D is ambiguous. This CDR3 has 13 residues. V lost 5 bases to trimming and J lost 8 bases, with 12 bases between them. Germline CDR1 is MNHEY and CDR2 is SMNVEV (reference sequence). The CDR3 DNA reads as TGTGCCAGCAGTCCCCTCTTGGGGGAAAAACTGTTTTTT. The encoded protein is CASSPLLGEKLFF.

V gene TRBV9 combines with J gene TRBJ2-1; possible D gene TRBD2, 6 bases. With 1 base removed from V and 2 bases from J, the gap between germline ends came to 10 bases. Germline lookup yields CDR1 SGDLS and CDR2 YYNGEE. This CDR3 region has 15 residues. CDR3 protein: CASSVSGPTYNEQFF. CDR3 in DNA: TGTGCCAGCAGCGTAAGCGGGCCTACCTACAATGAGCAGTTCTTC.

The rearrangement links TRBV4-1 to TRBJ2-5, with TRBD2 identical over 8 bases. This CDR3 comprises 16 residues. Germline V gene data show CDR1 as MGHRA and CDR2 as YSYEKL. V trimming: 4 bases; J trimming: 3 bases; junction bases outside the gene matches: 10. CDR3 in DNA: TGCGCCAGCAGCCTTTCTTCGGGAGGGCCGGAAGAGACCCAGTACTTC. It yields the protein CASSLSSGGPEETQYF.

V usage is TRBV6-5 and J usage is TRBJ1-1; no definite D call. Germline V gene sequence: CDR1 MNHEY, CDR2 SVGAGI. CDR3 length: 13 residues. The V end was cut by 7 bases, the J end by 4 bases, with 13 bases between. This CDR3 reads CASTDEVATEAFF. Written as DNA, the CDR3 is TGTGCCAGCACCGATGAGGTGGCCACTGAAGCTTTCTTT.

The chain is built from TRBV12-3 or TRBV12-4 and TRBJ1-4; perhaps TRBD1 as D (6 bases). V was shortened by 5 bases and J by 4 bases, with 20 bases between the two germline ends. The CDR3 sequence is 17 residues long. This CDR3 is CASSDQTGASVNEKLFF. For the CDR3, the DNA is TGTGCCAGCAGTGACCAGACGGGGGCGTCCGTTAATGAAAAACTGTTTTTT.

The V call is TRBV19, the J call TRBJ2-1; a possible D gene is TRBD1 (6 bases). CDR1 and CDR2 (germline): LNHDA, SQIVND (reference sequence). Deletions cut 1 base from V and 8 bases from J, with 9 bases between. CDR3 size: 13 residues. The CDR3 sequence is CASSIAGGHEQFF. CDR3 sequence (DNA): TGTGCCAGTAGTATAGCTGGGGGCCATGAGCAGTTCTTC.

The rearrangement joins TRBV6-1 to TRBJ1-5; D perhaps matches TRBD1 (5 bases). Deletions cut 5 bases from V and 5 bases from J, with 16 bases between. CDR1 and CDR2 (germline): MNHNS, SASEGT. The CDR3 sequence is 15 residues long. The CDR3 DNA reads TGTGCCAGCAGTCAAATTCAGGGAGCCCATCAGCCCCAGCATTTT. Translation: CASSQIQGAHQPQHF.

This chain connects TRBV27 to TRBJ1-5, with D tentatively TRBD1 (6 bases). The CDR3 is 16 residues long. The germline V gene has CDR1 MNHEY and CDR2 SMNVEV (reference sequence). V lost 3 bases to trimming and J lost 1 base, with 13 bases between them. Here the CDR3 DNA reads TGTGCCAGCAGTTTGAGGGGGGCCTTAAGCAATCAGCCCCAGCATTTT. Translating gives CASSLRGALSNQPQHF.

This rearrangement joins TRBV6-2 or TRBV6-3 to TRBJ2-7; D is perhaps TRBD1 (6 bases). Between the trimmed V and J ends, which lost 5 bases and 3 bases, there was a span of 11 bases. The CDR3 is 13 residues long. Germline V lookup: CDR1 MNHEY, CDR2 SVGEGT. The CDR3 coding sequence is TGTGCCAGCAGTCCAGACAGGCTCTACGAGCAGTACTTC. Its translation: CASSPDRLYEQYF.

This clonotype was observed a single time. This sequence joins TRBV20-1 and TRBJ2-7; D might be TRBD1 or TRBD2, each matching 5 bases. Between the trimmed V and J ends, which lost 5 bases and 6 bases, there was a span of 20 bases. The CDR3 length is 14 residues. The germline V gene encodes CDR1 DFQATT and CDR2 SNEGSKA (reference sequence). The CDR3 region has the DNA TGCAGTGCTCTCCAGTTGGGGGAGTGGCTCGAGCAGTACTTC. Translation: CSALQLGEWLEQYF.

CDR3 sequence: CASSPRQFHTGELFF. The DNA for the CDR3 is TGTGCCAGCAGCCCTAGACAATTCCACACCGGGGAGCTGTTTTTT. V gene TRBV3-1 combines with J gene TRBJ2-2; D is ambiguous. The CDR3 has 15 amino acids. Germline V gives CDR1 LGHDT, CDR2 YNNKEL (reference sequence). Trimming removed 4 bases at V and 3 bases at J, with 12 bases between.

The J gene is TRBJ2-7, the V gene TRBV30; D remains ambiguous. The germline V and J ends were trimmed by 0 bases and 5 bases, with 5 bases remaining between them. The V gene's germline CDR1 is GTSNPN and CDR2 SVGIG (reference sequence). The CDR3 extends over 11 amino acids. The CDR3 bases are TGTGCCTGGAGTGTATTAGACGAGCAGTACTTC. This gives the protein CAWSVLDEQYF.

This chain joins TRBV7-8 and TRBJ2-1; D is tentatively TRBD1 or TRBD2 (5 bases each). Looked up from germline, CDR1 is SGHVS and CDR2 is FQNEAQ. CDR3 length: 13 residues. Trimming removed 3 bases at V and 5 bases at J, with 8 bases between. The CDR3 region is CASSLGPDNEQFF. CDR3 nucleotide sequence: TGTGCCAGCAGCTTGGGACCGGACAATGAGCAGTTCTTC.

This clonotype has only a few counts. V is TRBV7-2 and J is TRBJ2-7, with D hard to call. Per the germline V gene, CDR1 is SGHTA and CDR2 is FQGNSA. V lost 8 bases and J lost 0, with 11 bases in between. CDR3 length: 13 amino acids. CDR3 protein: CASRAGASYEQYF. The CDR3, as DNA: TGTGCCAGCCGAGCAGGAGCCTCCTACGAGCAGTACTTC.

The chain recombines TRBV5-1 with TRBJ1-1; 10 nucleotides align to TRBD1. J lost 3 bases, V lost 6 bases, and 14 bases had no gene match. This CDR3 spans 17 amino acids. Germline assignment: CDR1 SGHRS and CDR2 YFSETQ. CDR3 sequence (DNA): TGCGCCAGCACCTGTCGGGGGACAGGGGTTGGGGACACTGAAGCTTTCTTT. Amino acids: CASTCRGTGVGDTEAFF. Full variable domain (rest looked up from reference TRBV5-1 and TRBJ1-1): KAGVTQTPRYLIKTRGQQVTLSCSPISGHRSVSWYQQTPGQGLQFLFEYFSETQRNKGNFPGRFSGRQFSNSRSEMNVSTLELGDSALYLCASTCRGTGVGDTEAFFGQGTRLTVV.

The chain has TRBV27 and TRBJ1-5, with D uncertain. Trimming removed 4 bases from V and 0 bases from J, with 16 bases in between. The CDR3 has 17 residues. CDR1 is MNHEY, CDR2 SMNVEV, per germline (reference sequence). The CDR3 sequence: CASSWGADPLSNQPQHF. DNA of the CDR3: TGTGCCAGCAGTTGGGGTGCAGACCCCCTTAGCAATCAGCCCCAGCATTTT.

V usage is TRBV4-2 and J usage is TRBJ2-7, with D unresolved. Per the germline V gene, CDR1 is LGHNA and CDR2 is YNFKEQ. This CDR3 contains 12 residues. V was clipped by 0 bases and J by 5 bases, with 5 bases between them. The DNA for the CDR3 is TGTGCCAGCAGCCAAGATGCCCACGAGCAGTACTTC. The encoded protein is CASSQDAHEQYF.

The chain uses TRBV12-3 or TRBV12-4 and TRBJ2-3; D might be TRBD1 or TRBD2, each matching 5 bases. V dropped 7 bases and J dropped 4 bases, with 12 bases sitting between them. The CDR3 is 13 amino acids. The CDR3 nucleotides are TGTGCCAGCATCGGGGAACAGGCAGATACGCAGTATTTT. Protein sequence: CASIGEQADTQYF.

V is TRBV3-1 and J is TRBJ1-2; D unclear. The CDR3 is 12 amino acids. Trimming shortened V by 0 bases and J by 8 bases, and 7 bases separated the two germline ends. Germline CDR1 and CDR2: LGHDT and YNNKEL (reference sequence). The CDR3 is CASSQDLRGYTF. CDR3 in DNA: TGTGCCAGCAGCCAAGATCTACGGGGCTACACCTTC.